Listed below are T cell receptor beta chains from one sample, sequenced in a study of graft-versus-host responses after intestinal transplantation. Profiling relied on immunoSEQ multiplex PCR, and the TCRdb table lists in-frame clones only, not all of them. Of 100,000 to 140,000 clones in the sample, about nine tenths were seen once. The antigens these receptors bind are not known. The material sequenced was unstimulated CD4+ T cells sorted from spleen or lymph node cells, taken before transplant. These receptors all come from a human donor who was the organ donor for an intestinal transplant. Both conserved end residues are trimmed from each CDR3. The D gene is left open where the match is weak.

V gene,D gene,J gene,CDR3 protein
TRBV4-1,TRBD2,TRBJ2-5,ASSWRLAGGRLQETQY
TRBV10-3,TRBD1,TRBJ1-5,AISESGQGHSNQPQH
TRBV5-6,.,TRBJ2-2,ASSLRIGGANTGELF
TRBV6-1,.,TRBJ1-2,ASSYVRGYGYT
TRBV7-2,.,TRBJ1-6,ASSLTGGSNSPLH
TRBV7-2,TRBD1,TRBJ1-1,ASSLGGTGVSTEAF
TRBV6-6,TRBD1,TRBJ1-2,ASSDRGEYGYT
TRBV5-6,.,TRBJ2-5,ASSQRRGNQETQY
TRBV4-1,.,TRBJ2-6,ASSLSGTQGSGANVLT
TRBV6-5,.,TRBJ1-6,ASSYDRNPANSPLH
TRBV11-3,.,TRBJ2-5,ASSPQGRETQY
TRBV2,.,TRBJ2-1,ASRRLHEQF
TRBV9,TRBD1,TRBJ1-2,ASSVRGDRGGYT
TRBV5-4,.,TRBJ1-1,ASSLGRALNTEAF
TRBV11-3,TRBD2,TRBJ2-5,ASSGRLAFLEETQY
TRBV25-1,TRBD2,TRBJ2-7,ASRGLAGVSEQY
TRBV5-8,.,TRBJ2-5,ASSIQETQY
TRBV7-3,.,TRBJ1-5,ASSLMGGTGQPQH
TRBV27,.,TRBJ2-1,ASSLYGSYEQF
TRBV6-1,.,TRBJ2-3,ASSEEWVFPSTDTQY
TRBV5-1,.,TRBJ2-5,ASSAHLQETQY
TRBV2,.,TRBJ1-2,ASRTHSDGYT